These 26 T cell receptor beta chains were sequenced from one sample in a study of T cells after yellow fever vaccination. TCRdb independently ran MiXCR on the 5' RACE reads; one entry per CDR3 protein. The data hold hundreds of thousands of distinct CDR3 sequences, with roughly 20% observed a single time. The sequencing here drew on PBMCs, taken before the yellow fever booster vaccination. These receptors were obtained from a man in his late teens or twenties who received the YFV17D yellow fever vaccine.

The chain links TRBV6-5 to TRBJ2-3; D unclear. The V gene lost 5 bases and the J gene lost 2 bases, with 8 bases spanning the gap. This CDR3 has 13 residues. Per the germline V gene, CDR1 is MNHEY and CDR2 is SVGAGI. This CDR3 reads CASSTSYTDTQYF. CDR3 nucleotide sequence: TGTGCCAGCAGTACCTCTTACACAGATACGCAGTATTTT.

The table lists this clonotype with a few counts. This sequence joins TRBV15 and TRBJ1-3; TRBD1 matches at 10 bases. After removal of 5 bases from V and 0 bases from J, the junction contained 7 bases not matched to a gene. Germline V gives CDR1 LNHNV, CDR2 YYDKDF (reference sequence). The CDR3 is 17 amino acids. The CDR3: CATSPRRTGGSGNTIYF. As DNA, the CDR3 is TGTGCCACCAGCCCCCGAAGGACAGGGGGCTCTGGAAACACCATATATTTT.

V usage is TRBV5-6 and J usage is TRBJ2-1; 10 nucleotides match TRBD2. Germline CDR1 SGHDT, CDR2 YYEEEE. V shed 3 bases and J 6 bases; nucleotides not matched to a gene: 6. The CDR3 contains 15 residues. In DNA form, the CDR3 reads TGTGCCAGCAGCTCGGGACTAGCGAGTCTCAATGAGCAGTTCTTC. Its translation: CASSSGLASLNEQFF.

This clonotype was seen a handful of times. Written as DNA, the CDR3 is TGTGCCAGCAGCCCCGAATTCTCTGGGGCCAACGTCCTGACTTTC. It yields the protein CASSPEFSGANVLTF. The rearrangement links TRBV7-9 to TRBJ2-6; no reliable D call. Germline V CDR1 and CDR2: SEHNR, FQNEAQ (reference sequence). CDR3 length equals 15 residues. V shed 5 bases and J shed 0 bases, with 8 bases lying between them.

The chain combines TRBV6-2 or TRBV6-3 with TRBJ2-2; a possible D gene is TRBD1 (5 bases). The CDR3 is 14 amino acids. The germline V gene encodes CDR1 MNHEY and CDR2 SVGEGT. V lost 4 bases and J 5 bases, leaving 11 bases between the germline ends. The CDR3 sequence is CASSWQTETGELFF. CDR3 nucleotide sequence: TGTGCCAGCAGTTGGCAGACAGAAACCGGGGAGCTGTTTTTT.

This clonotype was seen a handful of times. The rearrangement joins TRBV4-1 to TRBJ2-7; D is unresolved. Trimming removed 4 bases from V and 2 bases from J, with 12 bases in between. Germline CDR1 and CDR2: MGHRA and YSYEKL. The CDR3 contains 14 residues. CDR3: CASSPRVQAYEQYF. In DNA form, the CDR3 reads TGCGCCAGCAGCCCCCGGGTCCAAGCCTACGAGCAGTACTTC.

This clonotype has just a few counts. CDR3: CASSFGTSGEFF. The CDR3 nucleotides read TGTGCCAGCAGTTTTGGGACTAGCGGGGAGTTCTTC. The rearrangement links TRBV12-3 or TRBV12-4 to TRBJ2-1, with 13 positions matching TRBD2. J was trimmed by 14 bases and V by 3 bases; bases with no gene match: 1. The CDR3 has 12 amino acids.

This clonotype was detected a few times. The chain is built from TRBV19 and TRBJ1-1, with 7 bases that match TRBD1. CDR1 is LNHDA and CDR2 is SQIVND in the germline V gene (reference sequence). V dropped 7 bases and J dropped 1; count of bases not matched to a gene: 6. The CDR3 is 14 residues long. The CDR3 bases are TGTGCCAGTATCGAGGGACAGCGGAACACTGAAGCTTTCTTT. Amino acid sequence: CASIEGQRNTEAFF. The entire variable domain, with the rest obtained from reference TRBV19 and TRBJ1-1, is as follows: DGGITQSPKYLFRKEGQNVTLSCEQNLNHDAMYWYRQDPGQGLRLIYYSQIVNDFQKGDIAEGYSVSREKKESFPLTVTSAQKNPTAFYLCASIEGQRNTEAFFGQGTRLTVV.

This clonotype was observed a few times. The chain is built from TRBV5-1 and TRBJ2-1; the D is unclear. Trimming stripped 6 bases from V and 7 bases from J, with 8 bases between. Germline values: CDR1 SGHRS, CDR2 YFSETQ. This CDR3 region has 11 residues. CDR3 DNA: TGCGCCAGCACAACTGGGAATGAGCAGTTCTTC. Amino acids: CASTTGNEQFF.

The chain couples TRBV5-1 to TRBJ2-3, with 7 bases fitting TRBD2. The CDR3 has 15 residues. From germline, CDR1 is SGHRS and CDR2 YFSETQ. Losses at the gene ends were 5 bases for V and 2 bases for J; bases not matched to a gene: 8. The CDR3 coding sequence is TGCGCCAGCAGACACCGGGACTACTACACAGATACGCAGTATTTT. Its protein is CASRHRDYYTDTQYF.

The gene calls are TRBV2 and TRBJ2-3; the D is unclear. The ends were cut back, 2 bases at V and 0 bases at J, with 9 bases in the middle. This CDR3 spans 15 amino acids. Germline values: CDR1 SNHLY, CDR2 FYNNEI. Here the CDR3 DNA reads TGTGCCAGCAGTGAATATGGAGTTAGCACAGATACGCAGTATTTT. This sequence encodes CASSEYGVSTDTQYF.

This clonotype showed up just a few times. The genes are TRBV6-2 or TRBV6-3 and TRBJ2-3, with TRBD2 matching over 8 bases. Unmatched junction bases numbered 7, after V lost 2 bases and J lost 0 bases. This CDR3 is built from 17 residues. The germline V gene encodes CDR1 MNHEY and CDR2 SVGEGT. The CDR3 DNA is TGTGCCAGCAGTTACGCGGGCGGGGGGTTTAGCACAGATACGCAGTATTTT. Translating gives CASSYAGGGFSTDTQYF.

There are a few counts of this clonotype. CDR3 sequence reads: CSARTGGDTGELFF. The CDR3 DNA sequence: TGCAGTGCTAGGACAGGGGGAGACACCGGGGAGCTGTTTTTT. The rearrangement joins TRBV20-1 to TRBJ2-2; 9 nucleotides line up with TRBD1. V shed 3 bases, J shed 3 bases, and the junction held 2 bases outside the gene matches. Germline V gene lookup returns CDR1 DFQATT and CDR2 SNEGSKA (reference sequence). The CDR3 has 14 amino acids.

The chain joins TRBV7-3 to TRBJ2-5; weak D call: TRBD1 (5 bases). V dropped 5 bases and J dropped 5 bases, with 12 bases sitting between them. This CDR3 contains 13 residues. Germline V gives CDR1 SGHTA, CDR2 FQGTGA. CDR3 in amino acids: CASSPTVGETQYF. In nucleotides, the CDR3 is TGTGCCAGCAGCCCGACAGTTGGTGAGACCCAGTACTTC.

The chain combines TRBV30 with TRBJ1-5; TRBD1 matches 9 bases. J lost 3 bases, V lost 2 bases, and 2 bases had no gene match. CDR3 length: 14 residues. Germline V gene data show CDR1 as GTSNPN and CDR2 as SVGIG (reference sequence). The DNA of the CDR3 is TGTGCCTGGAGTACAGGGGGCTTCAATCAGCCCCAGCATTTT. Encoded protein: CAWSTGGFNQPQHF.

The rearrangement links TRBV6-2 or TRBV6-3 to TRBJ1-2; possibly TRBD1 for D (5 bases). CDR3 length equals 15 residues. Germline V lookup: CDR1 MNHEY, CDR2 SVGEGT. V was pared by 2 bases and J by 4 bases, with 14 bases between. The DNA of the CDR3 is TGTGCCAGCAGTTACCCGACTGGGGCAACCTATGGCTACACCTTC. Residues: CASSYPTGATYGYTF.

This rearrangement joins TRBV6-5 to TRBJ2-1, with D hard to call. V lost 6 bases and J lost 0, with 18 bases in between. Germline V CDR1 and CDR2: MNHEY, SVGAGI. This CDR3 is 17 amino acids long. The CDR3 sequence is CASSSSVAFSSYNEQFF. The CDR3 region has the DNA TGTGCCAGCAGCTCCTCCGTGGCCTTTAGCTCCTACAATGAGCAGTTCTTC.

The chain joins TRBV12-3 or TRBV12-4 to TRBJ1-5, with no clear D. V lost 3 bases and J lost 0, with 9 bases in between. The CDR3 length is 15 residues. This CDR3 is CASSFQGYSNQPQHF. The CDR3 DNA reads TGTGCCAGCAGTTTTCAAGGGTATAGCAATCAGCCCCAGCATTTT.

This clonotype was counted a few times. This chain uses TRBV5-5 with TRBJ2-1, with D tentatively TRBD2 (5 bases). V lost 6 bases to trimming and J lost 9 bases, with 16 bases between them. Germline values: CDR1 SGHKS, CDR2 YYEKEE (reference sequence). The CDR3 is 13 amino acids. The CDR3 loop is CASTPWGAGEQFF. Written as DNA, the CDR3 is TGTGCCAGCACCCCATGGGGAGCCGGTGAGCAGTTCTTC.

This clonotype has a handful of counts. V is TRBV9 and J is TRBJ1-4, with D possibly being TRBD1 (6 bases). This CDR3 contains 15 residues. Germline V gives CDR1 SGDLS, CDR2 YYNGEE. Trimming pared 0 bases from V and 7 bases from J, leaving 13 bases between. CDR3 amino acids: CASSVAGGIGEKLFF. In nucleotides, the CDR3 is TGTGCCAGCAGCGTAGCTGGGGGCATTGGTGAAAAACTGTTTTTT.

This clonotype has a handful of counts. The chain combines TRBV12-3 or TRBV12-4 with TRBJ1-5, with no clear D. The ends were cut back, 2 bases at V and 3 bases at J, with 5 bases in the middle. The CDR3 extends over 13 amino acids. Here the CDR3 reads CASSLQSNQPQHF. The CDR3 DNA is TGTGCCAGCAGTTTACAGTCCAATCAGCCCCAGCATTTT.

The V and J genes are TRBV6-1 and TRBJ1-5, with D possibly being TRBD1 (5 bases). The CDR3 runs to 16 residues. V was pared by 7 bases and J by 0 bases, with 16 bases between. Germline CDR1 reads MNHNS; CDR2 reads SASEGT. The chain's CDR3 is CASNPGSSYSNQPQHF. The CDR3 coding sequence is TGTGCCAGCAACCCAGGGTCCTCGTATAGCAATCAGCCCCAGCATTTT.

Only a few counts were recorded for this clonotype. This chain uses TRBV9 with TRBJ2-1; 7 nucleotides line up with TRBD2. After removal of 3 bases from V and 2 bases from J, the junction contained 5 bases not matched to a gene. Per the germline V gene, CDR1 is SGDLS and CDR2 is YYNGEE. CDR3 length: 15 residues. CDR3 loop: CASSAAGSTYNEQFF. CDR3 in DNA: TGTGCCAGCAGCGCAGCGGGGTCTACCTACAATGAGCAGTTCTTC.

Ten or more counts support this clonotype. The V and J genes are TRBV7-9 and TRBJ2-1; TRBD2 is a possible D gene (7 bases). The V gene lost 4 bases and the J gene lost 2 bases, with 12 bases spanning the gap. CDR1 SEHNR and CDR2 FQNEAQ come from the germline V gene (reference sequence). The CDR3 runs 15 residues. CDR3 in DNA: TGTGCCAGCAGCTCGCGCGGGGGCGCCTACAATGAGCAGTTCTTC. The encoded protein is CASSSRGGAYNEQFF. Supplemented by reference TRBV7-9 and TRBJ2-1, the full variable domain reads DTGVSQNPRHKITKRGQNVTFRCDPISEHNRLYWYRQTLGQGPEFLTYFQNEAQLEKSRLLSDRFSAERPKGSFSTLEIQRTEQGDSAMYLCASSSRGGAYNEQFFGPGTRLTVL.

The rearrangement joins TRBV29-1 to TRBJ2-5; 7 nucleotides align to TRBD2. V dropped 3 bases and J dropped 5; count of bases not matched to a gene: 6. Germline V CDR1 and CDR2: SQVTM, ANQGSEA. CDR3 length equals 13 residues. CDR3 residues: CSVDPAGRETQYF. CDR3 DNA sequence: TGCAGCGTTGATCCAGCGGGGAGGGAGACCCAGTACTTC.

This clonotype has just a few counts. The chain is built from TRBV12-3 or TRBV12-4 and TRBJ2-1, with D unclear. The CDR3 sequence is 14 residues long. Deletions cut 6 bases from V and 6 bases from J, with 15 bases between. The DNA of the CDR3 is TGTGCCAGCAGCCAACGGATGTTGGGCAATGAGCAGTTCTTC. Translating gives CASSQRMLGNEQFF.